This T cell receptor beta chain was identified during a study of Ad26.COV2.S vaccination and SARS-CoV-2 variants. Study context: The donor participated in the COV1001 trial, in its Ad26.COV2.S arm. Each vaccinee took Ad26.COV2.S intramuscularly, once or twice 56 days apart. Broader study findings: Measurement of non-spike TCR breadth gave similar results in vaccine and placebo recipients.

CDR1 LNHDA and CDR2 SQIVND come from the germline V gene (reference sequence). J lost 4 bases, V lost 7 bases, and 5 bases had no gene match. The CDR3 is 15 amino acids. This clone was observed once. Its cognate antigen is unknown. Treatment denoted: 15 to 20 received Ad26.COV2.S at low or high dose, single or two shots; 5 received placebo; per-sample allocation not given. Day 63 after the first injection of vaccine or placebo was the sampling time. Data came from immunoSEQ multiplex PCR; TCRdb stores just in-frame clones and leaves some out. The table records 300,000 to 400,000 clones, 75% to 90% of them present only once.

The sample in question was peripheral blood, obtained in a trial of Ad26.COV2.S vaccine versus placebo. The V call is TRBV19, the J call TRBJ1-6; 9 nucleotides line up with TRBD1. The source of this sequence is a person aged 18 to 65 who received the Ad26.COV2.S COVID-19 vaccine or a placebo. The chain's CDR3 is CASNDRGLYNSPLHF. CDR3 in DNA: TGTGCCAGTAACGACAGGGGGTTATATAATTCACCCCTCCACTTT.